This T cell receptor beta chain appears in the sequencing data of a study of cytomegalovirus exposure and HLA in healthy donors. Study results and limitations: The study put 150 to 200 TCR beta chains on its list as cytomegalovirus-associated. An analysis was carried out at a later point. It showed that HLA-associated TCR beta chains were more clonally expanded than equally common non-associated chains. Cytomegalovirus status, reportedly, was diagnosed with high specificity and sensitivity by the classifier.

For this clone: Antigen unknown.

Per germline, CDR1 SGDLS and CDR2 YYNGEE. This CDR3 is 15 amino acids long. Germline trimming cut 0 bases from V and 7 bases from J; bases unmatched to any gene: 6. Primers for the PCR totalled 60 Vbeta and 13 Jbeta. The method was immunoSEQ multiplex PCR; TCRdb's version includes in-frame clones alone and lacks a portion of them. The sample carries about 120,000 clones, roughly 69% recorded once. The chain recombines TRBV9 with TRBJ2-1; 8 bases match TRBD1. This receptor was obtained from a woman aged 40 to 50 in good health and CMV-seropositive. Sequencing was performed on PBMCs. The CDR3 sequence: CASSVAGGERNEQFF. CDR3 bases: TGTGCCAGCAGCGTAGCAGGGGGCGAAAGAAATGAGCAGTTCTTC.